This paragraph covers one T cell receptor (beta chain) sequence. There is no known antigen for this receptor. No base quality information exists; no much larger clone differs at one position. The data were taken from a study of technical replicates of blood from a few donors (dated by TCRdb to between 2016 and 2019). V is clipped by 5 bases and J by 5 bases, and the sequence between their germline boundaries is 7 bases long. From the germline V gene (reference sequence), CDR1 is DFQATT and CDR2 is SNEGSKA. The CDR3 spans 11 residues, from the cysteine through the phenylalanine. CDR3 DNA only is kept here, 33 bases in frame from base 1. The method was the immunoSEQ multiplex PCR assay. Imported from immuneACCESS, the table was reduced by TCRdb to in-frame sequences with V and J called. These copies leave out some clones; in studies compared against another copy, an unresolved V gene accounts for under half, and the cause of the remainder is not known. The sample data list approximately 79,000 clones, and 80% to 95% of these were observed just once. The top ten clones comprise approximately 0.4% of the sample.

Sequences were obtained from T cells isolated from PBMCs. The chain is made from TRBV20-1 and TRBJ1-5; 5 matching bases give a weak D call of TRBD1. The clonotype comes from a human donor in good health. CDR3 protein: CSAGDYQPQHF. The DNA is TGCAGTGCTGGGGACTATCAGCCCCAGCATTTT.